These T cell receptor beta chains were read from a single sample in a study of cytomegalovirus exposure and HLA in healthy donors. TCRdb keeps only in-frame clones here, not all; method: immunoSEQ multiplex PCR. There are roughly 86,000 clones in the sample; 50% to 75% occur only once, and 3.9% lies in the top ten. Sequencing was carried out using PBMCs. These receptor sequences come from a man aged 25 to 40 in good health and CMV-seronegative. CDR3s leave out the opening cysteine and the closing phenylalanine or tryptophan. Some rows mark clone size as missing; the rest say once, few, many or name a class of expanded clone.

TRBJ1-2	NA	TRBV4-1	ASSQGLRELYGYT
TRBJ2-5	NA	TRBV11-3	ASSLGRDGGAEETQY
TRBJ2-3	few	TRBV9	ASSDSGRMVTDTQY
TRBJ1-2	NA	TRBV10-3	AISEARGSYGYT
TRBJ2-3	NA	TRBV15	ATSSLATDTQY
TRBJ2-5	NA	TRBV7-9	ASSDDRVETQY
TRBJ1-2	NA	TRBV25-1	ASSFNYGYT
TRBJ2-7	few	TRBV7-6	ASSSTGSPHYEQY
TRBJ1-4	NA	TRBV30	AWSPGISGEKLF
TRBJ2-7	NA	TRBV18	ASSPRGQNAEQY
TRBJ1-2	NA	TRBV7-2	ASSLEAGRDYGYT
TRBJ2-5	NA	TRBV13	ASSSPTGGLAGAPGETQY
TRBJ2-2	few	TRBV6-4	ASSDSGQGNTGELF
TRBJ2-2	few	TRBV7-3	ASSQGQGNTGELF
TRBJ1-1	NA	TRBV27	ASSWAGRAPNTEAF
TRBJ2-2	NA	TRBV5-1	ASSFLPGQGIGELF
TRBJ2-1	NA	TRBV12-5	ASGFQLPGQF
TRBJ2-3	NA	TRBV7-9	ASSWTSTDTQY
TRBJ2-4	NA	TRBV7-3	ASSTETPVMKSGIQY
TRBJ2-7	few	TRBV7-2	ASSVGSSYEQY
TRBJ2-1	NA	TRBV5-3	ARSQGQDYNEQF
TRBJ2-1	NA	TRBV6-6	ASTRGGVAYNEQF
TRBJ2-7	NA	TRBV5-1	ASSPNRDRVIYEQY
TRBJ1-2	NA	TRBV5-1	ASSTDSSYGYT
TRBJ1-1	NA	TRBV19	ASSFTGGTEAF
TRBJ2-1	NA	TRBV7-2	ASSPRTGLYNEQF
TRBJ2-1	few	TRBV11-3	ASSPGQSSSYNEQF
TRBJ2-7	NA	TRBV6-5	ASSRGAGENEQY
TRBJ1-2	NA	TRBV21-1	ASRGQGAFSYGYT
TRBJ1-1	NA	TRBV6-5	ASSLGDTNTEAF
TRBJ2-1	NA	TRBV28	ASTPGLDEQF
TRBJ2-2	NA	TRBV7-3	ASSSGGGGPGELF
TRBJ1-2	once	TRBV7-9	ASSLGSYRIGQHNT
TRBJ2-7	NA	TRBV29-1	SVGLVFYEQY
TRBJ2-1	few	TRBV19	ASRSDSFSYNEQF
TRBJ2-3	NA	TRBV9	ASSAVGGPRGTDTQY
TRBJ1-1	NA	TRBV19	ASSGTGVWIMNTEAF
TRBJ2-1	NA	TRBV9	ASSAEGIDEQF
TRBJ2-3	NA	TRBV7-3	ASSFEGTDTQY
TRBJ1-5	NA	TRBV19	ASSWTGDNQPQH
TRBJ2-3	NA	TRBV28	ASSWDSSTDTQY
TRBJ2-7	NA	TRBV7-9	ASSLLRDSYEQY
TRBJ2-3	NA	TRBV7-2	ASSLNRGTDTQY
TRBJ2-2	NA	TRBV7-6	ASSLFSGSKTGELF
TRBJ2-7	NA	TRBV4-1	ASSQGGDRPTYEQY
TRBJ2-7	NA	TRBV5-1	ASSTGTPGEQY
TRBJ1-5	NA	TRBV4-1	ASSQAGGNQPQH